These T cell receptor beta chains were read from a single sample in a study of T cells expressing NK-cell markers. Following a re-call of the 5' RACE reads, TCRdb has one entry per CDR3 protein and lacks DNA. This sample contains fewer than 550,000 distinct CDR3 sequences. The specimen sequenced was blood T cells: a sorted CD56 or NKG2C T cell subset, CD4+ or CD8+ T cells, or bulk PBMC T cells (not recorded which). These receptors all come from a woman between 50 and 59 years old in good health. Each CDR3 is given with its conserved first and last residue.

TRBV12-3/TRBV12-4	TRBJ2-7	CASSRVQGRDEQYF
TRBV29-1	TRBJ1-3	CSALTLANTIYF
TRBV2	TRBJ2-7	CASSEVGRDRGEQYF
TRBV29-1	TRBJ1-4	CSVAITTNEKLFF
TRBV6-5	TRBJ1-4	CASSSGRRQRYIEKLFF
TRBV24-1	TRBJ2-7	CATEPRTGRYEQYF
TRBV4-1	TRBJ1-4	CASSQGESGYNEKLFF
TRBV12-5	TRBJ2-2	CASGLVRVGTGELFF
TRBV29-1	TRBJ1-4	CSVGTGSGKLFF
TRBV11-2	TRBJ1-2	CAGRDLQHGGYTF
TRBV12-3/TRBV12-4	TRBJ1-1	CASSLGKNTEAFF
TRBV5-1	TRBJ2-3	CASRIALETQYF
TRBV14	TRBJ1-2	CASSLSRSAGDGYTF
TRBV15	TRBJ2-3	CATSSKSAAGLGTDTQYF
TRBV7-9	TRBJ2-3	CASSTQALAGPTDTQYF
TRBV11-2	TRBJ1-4	CASSPGTNEKLFF
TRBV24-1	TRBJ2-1	CATSDLSQRGNNEQFF
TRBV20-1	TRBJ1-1	CSASYRWGTEAFF
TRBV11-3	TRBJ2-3	CASSFGQGADTQYF
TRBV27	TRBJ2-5	CASSSRLAVYQETQYF
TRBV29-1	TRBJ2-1	CSVGLWSGSMYNEQFF
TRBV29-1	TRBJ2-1	CSVPIGPTSWDEQFF
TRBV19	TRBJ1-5	CASSAVLGQPQHF
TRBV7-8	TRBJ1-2	CASSLYRVRRGYTF
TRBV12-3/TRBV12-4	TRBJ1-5	CASSLEYRYSNQPQHF
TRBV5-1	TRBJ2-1	CASSYSGSLINEQFF
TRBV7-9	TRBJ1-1	CASSFAPGTGRRTEAFF
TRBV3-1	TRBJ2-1	CASSQDQRAEQFF
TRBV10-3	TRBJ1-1	CAISERDGLNTEAFF
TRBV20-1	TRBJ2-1	CSARLATRRGEQFF
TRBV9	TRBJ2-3	CASSVGSSGSAADTQYF
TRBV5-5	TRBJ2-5	CASSSGQGGGQETQYF
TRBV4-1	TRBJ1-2	CASSHMETGVYGYTF
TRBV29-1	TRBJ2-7	CSVRQGASYEQYF
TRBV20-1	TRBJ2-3	CSAPEGATQYF
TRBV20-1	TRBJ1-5	CSARGAGQVSNQPQHF
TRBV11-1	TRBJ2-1	CASSLRAGLIYNEQFF
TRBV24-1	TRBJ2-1	CATSDSDWPSVNEQFF
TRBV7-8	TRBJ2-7	CASSLVGAGGYEQYF
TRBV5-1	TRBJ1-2	CASSPITGDGYTF
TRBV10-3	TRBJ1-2	CAIRETGTNYGYTF
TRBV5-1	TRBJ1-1	CASSPQSQGKTEAFF
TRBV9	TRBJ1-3	CASSARHSSSGNTIYF
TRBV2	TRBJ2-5	CASSVQPLETQYF
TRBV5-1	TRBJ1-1	CASSFSEGATEAFF
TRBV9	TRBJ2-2	CASSVGGAIGTGELFF
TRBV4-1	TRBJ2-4	CASSQVGGGAGVTQYF
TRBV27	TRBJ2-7	CASSFGSGSYEQYF
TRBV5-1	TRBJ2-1	CASTAGLAMGRYNEQFF